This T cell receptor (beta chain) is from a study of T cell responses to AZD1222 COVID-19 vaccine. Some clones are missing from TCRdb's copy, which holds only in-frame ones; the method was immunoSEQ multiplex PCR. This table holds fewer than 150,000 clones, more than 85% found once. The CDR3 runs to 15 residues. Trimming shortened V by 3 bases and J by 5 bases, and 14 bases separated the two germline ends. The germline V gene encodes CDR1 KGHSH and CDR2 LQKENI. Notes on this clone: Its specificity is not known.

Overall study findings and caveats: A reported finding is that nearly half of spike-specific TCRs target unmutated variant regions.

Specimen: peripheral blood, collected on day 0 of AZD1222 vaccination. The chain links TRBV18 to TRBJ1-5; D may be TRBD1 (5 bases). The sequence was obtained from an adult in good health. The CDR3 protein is CASSPQGSRDQPQHF. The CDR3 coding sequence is TGTGCCAGCTCACCGCAGGGAAGCCGGGATCAGCCCCAGCATTTT.